A selection of T cell receptor beta chains follows, all from one sample in a study of regulatory T cells in long-lasting Graves disease. Each CDR3 protein gets one entry after TCRdb re-called the multiplex PCR reads with MiXCR. The profile covers about 500,000 distinct CDR3 sequences, with around 15% appearing a single time and 12% taken by the ten largest. These data also formed part of another study, on T cells in Graves' hyperthyroidism and ophthalmopathy.

The starting material was peripheral blood mononuclear cells (PBMCs), obtained at new diagnosis, from a patient treated with antithyroid drugs. All receptors come from a man between 40 and 49 years old with Graves disease. CDR3s include the opening cysteine and the closing phenylalanine or tryptophan. A D gene is named only where the DNA matches it firmly. Rows may omit the clone size; those that give it use once, few, many or a size class.

>TRBJ2-2|many|NA|TRBV30
TGTGCGTCTACTGCGGGGCCGGGGGAGCTGTTTTTT
CASTAGPGELFF
>TRBJ2-1|few|TRBD2|TRBV27
TGTGCCAGCAAGACCGGACTAGCGAGCTCCTACAATGAGCAGTTCTTC
CASKTGLASSYNEQFF
>TRBJ1-5|many|TRBD1|TRBV2
TGTGCCAGCAGTAGGACAGGACAATCACAGCCCCAGCATTTT
CASSRTGQSQPQHF
>TRBJ2-1|NA|NA|TRBV6-1
TGTGCCAGCAGATCTCCCGGTTACAATGAGCAGTTCTTC
CASRSPGYNEQFF
>TRBJ2-5|NA|NA|TRBV6-2/TRBV6-3
TGTGCCAGCACCTACTCAAGGGAGACAAACCAAGAGACCCAGTACTTC
CASTYSRETNQETQYF
>TRBJ2-7|many|NA|TRBV11-3
TGTGCCAGCAGCCTCCACCGGGACCCCACCTACGAGCAGTACTTC
CASSLHRDPTYEQYF
>TRBJ2-1|many|NA|TRBV10-3
TGTGCCATCAGTGAGGAGGGAGTTGCCTACAATGAGCAGTTCTTC
CAISEEGVAYNEQFF
>TRBJ1-2|many|NA|TRBV2
TGTGCCAGCAGGCGGGACCTTCGCAACTATGGCTACACCTTC
CASRRDLRNYGYTF
>TRBJ2-7|many|NA|TRBV28
TGTGCCAGCAGCGTGCTATCCTACGAGCAGTACTTC
CASSVLSYEQYF
>TRBJ2-3|many|NA|TRBV7-2
TGTGCCAGCAGCTTGCTAGCCGTCCCTACAGATACGCAGTATTTT
CASSLLAVPTDTQYF
>TRBJ2-2|NA|NA|TRBV7-8
TGTGCCAGCAGCTCACAGGGAACCGGGGAGCTGTTTTTT
CASSSQGTGELFF
>TRBJ2-4|few|NA|TRBV19
TGTGCCAGTAGTGGACATATCCAAAACATTCAGTACTTC
CASSGHIQNIQYF
>TRBJ2-7|NA|NA|TRBV12-3/TRBV12-4
TGTGCCAGCAGACTGGGGGGGGGGCAACTCCCCTACGAGCAGTACTTC
CASRLGGGQLPYEQYF
>TRBJ1-1|NA|NA|TRBV12-5
TGTGCTAGTGGTTTCACGCCACCCAGCCCGGGGAACACTGAAGCTTTCTTT
CASGFTPPSPGNTEAFF
>TRBJ2-3|many|TRBD2|TRBV20-1
TGCAGTGCTACGTTAACTCTAGCGGGAGGGCCGGGGGATACGCAGTATTTT
CSATLTLAGGPGDTQYF
>TRBJ2-2|many|NA|TRBV12-3/TRBV12-4
TGTGCCAGCAGCAAGACTATCAACACCGGGGAGCTGTTTTTT
CASSKTINTGELFF
>TRBJ2-3|few|TRBD2|TRBV7-2
TGTGCCAGCAGCTTTGCTAGCGGATCCACAGATACGCAGTATTTT
CASSFASGSTDTQYF
>TRBJ2-3|few|TRBD2|TRBV3-1
TGTGCCAGCAGCCAAGATCAAGGACTAGCGGGACATATGCAGTGTTTT
CASSQDQGLAGHMQCF
>TRBJ2-7|many|NA|TRBV7-8
TGTGCCAGCAGCTTAGTGGGGGCTCAAGGAGAGCAGTACTTC
CASSLVGAQGEQYF
>TRBJ1-5|few|TRBD1|TRBV20-1
TGCAGTGCTAGGTCGACAGGGCCCCTACATAGCAATCAGCCCCAGCATTTT
CSARSTGPLHSNQPQHF
>TRBJ1-1|many|NA|TRBV18
TGTGCCAGCTCACCAAATCTTGGGACTGAAGCTTTCTTT
CASSPNLGTEAFF
>TRBJ1-1|NA|NA|TRBV29-1
TGCAGCGTGTCAGAGGTTAACACTGAAGCTTTCTTT
CSVSEVNTEAFF
>TRBJ1-4|many|NA|TRBV30
TGTGCCTGGAGCGCCGGACAGTTTAATGAAAAACTGTTTTTT
CAWSAGQFNEKLFF
>TRBJ2-3|many|TRBD1|TRBV20-1
TGCAGTGCTTTACAGGACAGGGGAGACACAGATACGCAGTATTTT
CSALQDRGDTDTQYF
>TRBJ1-1|NA|NA|TRBV20-1
TGCAGTGCTAATTCCAGGATGTCCGGGGGCACTGAAGCTTTCTTT
CSANSRMSGGTEAFF
>TRBJ2-2|few|NA|TRBV28
TGTGCCAGTTTACAGGGTAGCACCGGGGAGCTGTTTTTT
CASLQGSTGELFF